This T cell receptor beta chain was found in a study of blood T cell repertoires in COVID-19. As for the study in general: Material from acute and convalescent COVID-19 was sourced from the United States, Italy and Spain. T cells, B-cell-depleted T cells, or PBMCs provided the cDNA or gDNA that served as material.

As handled by the study authors: From reference gene primer amplification, estimates of nucleated cell counts were derived. Profiled with immunoSEQ multiplex PCR; TCRdb holds only in-frame clones, not every one. The V and J calls and clone size are taken from that table; D and trimming were inferred from the DNA. There are roughly 200,000 clones in the sample; under 90% occur only once, and about 11% lies in the top ten. This CDR3 spans 13 amino acids. V lost 2 bases and J lost 5, with 9 bases in between. Per the germline V gene, CDR1 is WNHNN and CDR2 is SYGVQD (reference sequence). Seattle patients were enrolled during active infection and followed longitudinally.

The receptor was isolated from a woman at least 80 years old with COVID-19, enrolled during active disease. V and J are TRBV10-1 and TRBJ2-5; D is unresolved. Sequenced material: peripheral blood. CDR3 DNA: TGCGCCAGCAGTGAGGGAGTTTGGGAGACCCAGTACTTC. Encoded protein: CASSEGVWETQYF.